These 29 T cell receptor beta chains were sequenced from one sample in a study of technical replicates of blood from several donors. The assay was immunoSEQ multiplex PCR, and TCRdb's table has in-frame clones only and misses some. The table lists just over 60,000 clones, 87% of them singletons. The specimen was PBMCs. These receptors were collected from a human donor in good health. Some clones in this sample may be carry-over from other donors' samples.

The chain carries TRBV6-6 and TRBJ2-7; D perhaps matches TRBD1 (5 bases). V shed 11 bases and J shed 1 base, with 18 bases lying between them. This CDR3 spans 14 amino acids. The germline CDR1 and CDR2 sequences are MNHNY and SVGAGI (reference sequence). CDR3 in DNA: TGTGCCTCAAGGGCTCGGCAGGGATCCTACGAGCAGTACTTC. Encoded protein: CASRARQGSYEQYF.

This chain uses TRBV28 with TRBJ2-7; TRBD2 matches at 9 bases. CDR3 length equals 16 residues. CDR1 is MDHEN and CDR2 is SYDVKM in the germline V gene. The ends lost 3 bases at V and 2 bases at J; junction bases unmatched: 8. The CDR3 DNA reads TGTGCCAGCAGTTTTACCCTAGCGGGGCTAACCTACGAGCAGTACTTC. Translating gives CASSFTLAGLTYEQYF.

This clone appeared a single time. CDR3 sequence reads: CSVRAVARQETQYF. The CDR3 DNA reads as TGCAGCGTTCGCGCCGTAGCCCGGCAAGAGACCCAGTACTTC. The V call is TRBV29-1, the J call TRBJ2-5, with unresolved D. Per germline, CDR1 SQVTM and CDR2 ANQGSEA. The CDR3 is made up of 14 amino acids. Between the trimmed V and J ends, which lost 5 bases and 2 bases, there was a span of 15 bases.

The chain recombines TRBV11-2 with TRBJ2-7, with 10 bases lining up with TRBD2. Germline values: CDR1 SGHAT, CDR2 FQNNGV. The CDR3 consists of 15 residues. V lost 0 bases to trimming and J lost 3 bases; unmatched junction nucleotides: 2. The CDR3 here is CASSLDPSGSYEQYF. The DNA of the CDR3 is TGTGCCAGCAGCTTAGATCCTAGCGGGAGCTACGAGCAGTACTTC. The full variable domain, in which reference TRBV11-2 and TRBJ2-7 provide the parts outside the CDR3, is EAGVAQSPRYKIIEKRQSVAFWCNPISGHATLYWYQQILGQGPKLLIQFQNNGVVDDSQLPKDRFSAERLKGVDSTLKIQPAKLEDSAVYLCASSLDPSGSYEQYFGPGTRLTVT.

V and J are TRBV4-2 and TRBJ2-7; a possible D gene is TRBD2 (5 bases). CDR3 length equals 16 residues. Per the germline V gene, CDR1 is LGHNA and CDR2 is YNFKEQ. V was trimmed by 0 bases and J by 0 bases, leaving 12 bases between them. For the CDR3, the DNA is TGTGCCAGCAGCCAAGAACCAAGCGGTCTCTCCTACGAGCAGTACTTC. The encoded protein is CASSQEPSGLSYEQYF.

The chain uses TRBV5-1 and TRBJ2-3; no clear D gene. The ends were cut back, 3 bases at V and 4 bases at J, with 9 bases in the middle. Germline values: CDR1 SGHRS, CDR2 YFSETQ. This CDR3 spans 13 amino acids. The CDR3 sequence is CASSSSVADTQYF. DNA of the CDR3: TGCGCCAGCAGCTCCAGCGTGGCAGATACGCAGTATTTT.

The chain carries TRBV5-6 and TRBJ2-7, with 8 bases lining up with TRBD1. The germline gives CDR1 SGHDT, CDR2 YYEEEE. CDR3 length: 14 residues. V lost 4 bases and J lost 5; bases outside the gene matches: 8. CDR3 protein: CASSPTGVGDEQYF. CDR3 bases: TGTGCCAGCAGCCCGACAGGGGTGGGTGACGAGCAGTACTTC.

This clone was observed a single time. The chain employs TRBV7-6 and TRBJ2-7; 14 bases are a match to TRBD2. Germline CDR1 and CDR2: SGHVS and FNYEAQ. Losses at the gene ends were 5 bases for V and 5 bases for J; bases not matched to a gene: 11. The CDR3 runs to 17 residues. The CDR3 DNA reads TGTGCCAGCAGCCCAATGGGACTAGCGGGAGTGTACCACGAGCAGTACTTC. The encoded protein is CASSPMGLAGVYHEQYF.

The CDR3 region has the DNA TGTGCCAGCACAGACGGTAGAATGAGGAAACTGTTTTTT. It is translated as CASTDGRMRKLFF. The chain combines TRBV7-9 with TRBJ1-4; D remains ambiguous. Germline CDR1 is SEHNR and CDR2 is FQNEAQ (reference sequence). The CDR3 length is 13 residues. Trimming removed 7 bases from V and 11 bases from J, with 17 bases in between. The full variable domain, in which reference TRBV7-9 and TRBJ1-4 provide the parts outside the CDR3, is DTGVSQNPRHKITKRGQNVTFRCDPISEHNRLYWYRQTLGQGPEFLTYFQNEAQLEKSRLLSDRFSAERPKGSFSTLEIQRTEQGDSAMYLCASTDGRMRKLFFGSGTQLSVL.

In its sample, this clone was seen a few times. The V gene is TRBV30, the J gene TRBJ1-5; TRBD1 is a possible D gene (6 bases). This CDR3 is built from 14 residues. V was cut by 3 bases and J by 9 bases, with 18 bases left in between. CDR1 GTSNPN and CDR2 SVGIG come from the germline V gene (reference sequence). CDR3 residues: CAWSQDRSYRPQHF. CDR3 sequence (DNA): TGTGCCTGGAGCCAAGACAGGAGCTATCGGCCCCAGCATTTT.

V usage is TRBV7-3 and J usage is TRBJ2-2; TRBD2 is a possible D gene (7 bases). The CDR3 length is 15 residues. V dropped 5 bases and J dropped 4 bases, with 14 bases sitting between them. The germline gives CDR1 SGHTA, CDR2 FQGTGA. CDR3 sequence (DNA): TGTGCCAGCAGCCTAGTGGGAGGGGGCACCGGGGAGCTGTTTTTT. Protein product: CASSLVGGGTGELFF.

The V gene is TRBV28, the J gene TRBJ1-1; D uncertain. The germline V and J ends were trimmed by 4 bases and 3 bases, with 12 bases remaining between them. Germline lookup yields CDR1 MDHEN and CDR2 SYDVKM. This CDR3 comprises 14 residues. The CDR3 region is CASSSPSGYTEAFF. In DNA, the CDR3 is TGTGCCAGCAGTTCCCCTTCAGGTTACACTGAAGCTTTCTTT.

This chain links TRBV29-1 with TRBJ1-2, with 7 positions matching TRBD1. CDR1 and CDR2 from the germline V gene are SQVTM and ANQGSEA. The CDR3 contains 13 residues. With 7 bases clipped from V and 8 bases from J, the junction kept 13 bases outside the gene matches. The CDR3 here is CSDQGDRLGGYTF. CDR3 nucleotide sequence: TGCAGCGACCAGGGGGACCGCCTGGGAGGCTACACCTTC.

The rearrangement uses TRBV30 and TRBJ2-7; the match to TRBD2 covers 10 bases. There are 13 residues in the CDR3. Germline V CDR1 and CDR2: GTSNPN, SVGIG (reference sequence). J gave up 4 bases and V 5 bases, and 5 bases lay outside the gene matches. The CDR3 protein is CAWASGSSYEQYF. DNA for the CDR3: TGTGCCTGGGCTAGCGGGAGTTCGTACGAGCAGTACTTC.

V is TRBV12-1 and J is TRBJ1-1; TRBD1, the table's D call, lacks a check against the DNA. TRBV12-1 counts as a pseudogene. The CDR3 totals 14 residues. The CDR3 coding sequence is TGTGCCAGCAGCTTTGAGGACAGGGACAGACTAGCTTTCTTT. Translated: CASSFEDRDRLAFF.

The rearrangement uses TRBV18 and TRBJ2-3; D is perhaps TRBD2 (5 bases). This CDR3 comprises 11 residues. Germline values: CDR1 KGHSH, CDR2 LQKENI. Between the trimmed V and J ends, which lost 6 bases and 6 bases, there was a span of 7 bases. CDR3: CASSRGDTQYF. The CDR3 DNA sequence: TGTGCCAGCTCCCGGGGTGATACGCAGTATTTT. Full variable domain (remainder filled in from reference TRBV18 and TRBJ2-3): NAGVMQNPRHLVRRRGQEARLRCSPMKGHSHVYWYRQLPEEGLKFMVYLQKENIIDESGMPKERFSAEFPKEGPSILRIQQVVRGDSAAYFCASSRGDTQYFGPGTRLTVL.

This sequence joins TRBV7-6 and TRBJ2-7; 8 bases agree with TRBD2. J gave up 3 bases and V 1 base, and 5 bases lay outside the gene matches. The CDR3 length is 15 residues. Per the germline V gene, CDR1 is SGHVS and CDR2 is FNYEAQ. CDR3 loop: CASSLETSGDYEQYF. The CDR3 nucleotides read TGTGCCAGCAGCTTAGAAACTAGCGGAGACTACGAGCAGTACTTC.

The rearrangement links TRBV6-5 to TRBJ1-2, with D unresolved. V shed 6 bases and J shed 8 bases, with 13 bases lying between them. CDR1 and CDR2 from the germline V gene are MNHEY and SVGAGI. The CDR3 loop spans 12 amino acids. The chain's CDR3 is CASSPAPGGYTF. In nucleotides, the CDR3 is TGTGCCAGCAGCCCGGCGCCCGGGGGCTACACCTTC.

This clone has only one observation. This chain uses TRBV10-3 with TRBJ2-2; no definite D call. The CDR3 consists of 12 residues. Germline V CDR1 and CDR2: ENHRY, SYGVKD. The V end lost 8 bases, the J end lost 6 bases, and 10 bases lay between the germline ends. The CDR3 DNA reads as TGTGCCATCGGCGACTCGGCCGGGGAGCTGTTTTTT. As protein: CAIGDSAGELFF.

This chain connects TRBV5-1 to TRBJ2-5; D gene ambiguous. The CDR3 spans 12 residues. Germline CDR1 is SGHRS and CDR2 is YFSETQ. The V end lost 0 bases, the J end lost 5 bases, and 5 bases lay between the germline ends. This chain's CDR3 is CASSLAVETQYF. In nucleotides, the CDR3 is TGCGCCAGCAGCTTGGCTGTTGAGACCCAGTACTTC. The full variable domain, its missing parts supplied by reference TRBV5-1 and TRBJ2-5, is KAGVTQTPRYLIKTRGQQVTLSCSPISGHRSVSWYQQTPGQGLQFLFEYFSETQRNKGNFPGRFSGRQFSNSRSEMNVSTLELGDSALYLCASSLAVETQYFGPGTRLLVL.

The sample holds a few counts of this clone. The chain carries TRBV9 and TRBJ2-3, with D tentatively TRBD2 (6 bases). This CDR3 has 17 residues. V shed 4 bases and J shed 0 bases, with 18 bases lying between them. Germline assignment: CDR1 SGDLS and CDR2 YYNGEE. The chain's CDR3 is CASSPSSWRGSTDTQYF. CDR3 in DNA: TGTGCCAGCAGCCCTAGTTCTTGGCGGGGCAGCACAGATACGCAGTATTTT. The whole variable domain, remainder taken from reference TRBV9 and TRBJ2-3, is DSGVTQTPKHLITATGQRVTLRCSPRSGDLSVYWYQQSLDQGLQFLIQYYNGEERAKGNILERFSAQQFPDLHSELNLSSLELGDSALYFCASSPSSWRGSTDTQYFGPGTRLTVL.

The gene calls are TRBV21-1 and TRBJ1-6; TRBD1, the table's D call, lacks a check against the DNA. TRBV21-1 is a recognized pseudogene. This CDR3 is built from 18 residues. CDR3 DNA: TGTGCCAGCAGCAAAGGGAAAGGGGCGGACAGGTGTCATTCACCCCTCCACTTT. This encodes CASSKGKGADRCHSPLHF.

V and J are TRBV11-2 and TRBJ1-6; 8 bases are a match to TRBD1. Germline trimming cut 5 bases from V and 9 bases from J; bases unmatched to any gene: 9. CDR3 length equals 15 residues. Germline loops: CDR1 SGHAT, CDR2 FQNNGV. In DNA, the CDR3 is TGTGCCAGCAGCGGTCTTACAGGGGGAAGTTCACCCCTCCACTTT. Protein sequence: CASSGLTGGSSPLHF.

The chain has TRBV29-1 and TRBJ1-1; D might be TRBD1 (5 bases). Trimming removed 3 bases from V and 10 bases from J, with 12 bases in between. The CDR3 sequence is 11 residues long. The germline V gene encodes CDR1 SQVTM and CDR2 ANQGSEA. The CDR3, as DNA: TGCAGCGTTGAGGGGCAGGGTGCAGCTTTCTTT. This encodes CSVEGQGAAFF. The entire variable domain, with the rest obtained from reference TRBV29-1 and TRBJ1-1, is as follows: SAVISQKPSRDICQRGTSLTIQCQVDSQVTMMFWYRQQPGQSLTLIATANQGSEATYESGFVIDKFPISRPNLTFSTLTVSNMSPEDSSIYLCSVEGQGAAFFGQGTRLTVV.

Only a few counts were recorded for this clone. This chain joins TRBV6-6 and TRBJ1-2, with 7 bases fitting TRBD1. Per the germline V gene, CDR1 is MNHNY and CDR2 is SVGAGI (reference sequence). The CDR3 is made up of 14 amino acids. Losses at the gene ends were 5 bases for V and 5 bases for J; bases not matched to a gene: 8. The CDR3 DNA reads TGTGCCAGCAGTGATGCCGGGACAGCGTATGGCTACACCTTC. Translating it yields CASSDAGTAYGYTF.

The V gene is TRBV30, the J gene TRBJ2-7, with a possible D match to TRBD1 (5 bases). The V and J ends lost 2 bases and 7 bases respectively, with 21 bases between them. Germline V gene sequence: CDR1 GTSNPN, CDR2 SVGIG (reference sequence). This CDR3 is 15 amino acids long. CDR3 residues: CAWSTPRAGSREQYF. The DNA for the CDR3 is TGTGCCTGGAGTACGCCCCGGGCAGGGTCTAGGGAGCAGTACTTC.

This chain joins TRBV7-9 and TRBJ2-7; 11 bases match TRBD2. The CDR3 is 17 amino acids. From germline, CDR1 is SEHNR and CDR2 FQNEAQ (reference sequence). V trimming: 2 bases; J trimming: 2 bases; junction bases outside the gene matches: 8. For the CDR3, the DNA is TGTGCCAGCAGCTTACTACTAGCGGGGGCCCGGCCCTACGAGCAGTACTTC. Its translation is CASSLLLAGARPYEQYF.

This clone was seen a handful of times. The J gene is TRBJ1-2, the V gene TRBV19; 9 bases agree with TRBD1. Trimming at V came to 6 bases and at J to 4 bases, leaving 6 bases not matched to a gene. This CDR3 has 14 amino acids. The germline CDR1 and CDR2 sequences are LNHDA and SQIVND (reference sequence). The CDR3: CASRGTGGSYGYTF. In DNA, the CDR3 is TGTGCCAGTAGGGGAACAGGGGGCAGCTATGGCTACACCTTC.

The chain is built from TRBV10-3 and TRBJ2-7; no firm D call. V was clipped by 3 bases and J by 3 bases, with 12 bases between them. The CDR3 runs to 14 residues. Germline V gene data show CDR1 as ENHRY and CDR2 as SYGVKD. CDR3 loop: CAISDLFYSYEQYF. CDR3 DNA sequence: TGTGCCATCAGTGATCTGTTCTACAGCTACGAGCAGTACTTC.